This TCR beta chain was recorded in a study of blood T cell repertoires in COVID-19. TCRdb's copy holds only in-frame clones and misses some; the assay was immunoSEQ multiplex PCR. The sample carries a few hundred thousand clones, about 85% recorded once. This receptor was identified in a man in his forties or fifties with acute or convalescent COVID-19. Material for sequencing was peripheral blood.

The CDR3: CASSIAGVDKRKLFF. DNA for the CDR3: TGTGCCAGTAGTATTGCCGGAGTTGATAAGAGAAAACTGTTTTTT. This chain joins TRBV19 and TRBJ1-4; no clear D. The CDR3 is 15 residues long. In germline, CDR1 is LNHDA, CDR2 SQIVND (reference sequence). Between the trimmed V and J ends, which lost 3 bases and 10 bases, there was a span of 18 bases. Full variable domain (missing parts from reference TRBV19 and TRBJ1-4): DGGITQSPKYLFRKEGQNVTLSCEQNLNHDAMYWYRQDPGQGLRLIYYSQIVNDFQKGDIAEGYSVSREKKESFPLTVTSAQKNPTAFYLCASSIAGVDKRKLFFGSGTQLSVL.